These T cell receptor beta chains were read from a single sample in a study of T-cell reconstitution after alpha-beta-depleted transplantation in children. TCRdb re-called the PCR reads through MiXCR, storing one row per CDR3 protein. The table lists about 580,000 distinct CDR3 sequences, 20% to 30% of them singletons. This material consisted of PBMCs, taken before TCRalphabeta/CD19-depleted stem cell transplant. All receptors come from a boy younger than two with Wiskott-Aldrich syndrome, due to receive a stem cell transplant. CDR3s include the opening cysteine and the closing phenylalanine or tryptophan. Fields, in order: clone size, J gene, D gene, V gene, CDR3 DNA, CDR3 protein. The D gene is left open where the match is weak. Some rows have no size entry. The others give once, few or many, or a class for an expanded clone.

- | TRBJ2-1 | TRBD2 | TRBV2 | TGTGCCAGCAGTGAATATTCTAGCGGGGACTACAATGAGCAGTTCTTC | CASSEYSSGDYNEQFF
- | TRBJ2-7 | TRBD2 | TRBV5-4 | TGTGCCAGCATGAGCGGACTAGCGGGTCACTACGAGCAGTACTTC | CASMSGLAGHYEQYF
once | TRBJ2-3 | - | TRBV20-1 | TGCAGTGCCTCACTTCCGGGACTCACAGATACGCAGTATTTT | CSASLPGLTDTQYF
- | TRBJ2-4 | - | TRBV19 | TGTGCCAGTAGCAGTGGACTTTTATTAGCCAAAAACATTCAGTACTTC | CASSSGLLLAKNIQYF
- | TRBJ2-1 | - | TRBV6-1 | TGTGCGATAGTCGCGAACAGACCCTACAATGAGCAGTTCTTC | CAIVANRPYNEQFF
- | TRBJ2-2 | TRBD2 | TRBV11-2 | TGTGCCATCCAAGCCCGGGCGGGAGCGCCCGGGGAGCTGTTTTTT | CAIQARAGAPGELFF
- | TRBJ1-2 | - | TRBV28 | TGTGCCAGCAGGAGTACAGGTTATGGCTACACCTTC | CASRSTGYGYTF
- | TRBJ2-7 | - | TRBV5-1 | TGCGCCAGCAGCTTGACCAGGGAATACGAGCAGTACTTC | CASSLTREYEQYF
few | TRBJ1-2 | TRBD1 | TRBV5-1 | TGCGCCAGCAGCACCTCCGGGACAGGGTTGGTTATGGACTATGGCTACACCTTC | CASSTSGTGLVMDYGYTF
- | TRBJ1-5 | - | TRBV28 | TGTGCCAGCATGGGGGATAATCAGCCCCAGCATTTT | CASMGDNQPQHF
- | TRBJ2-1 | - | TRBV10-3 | TGTGCCACCACTCACCACAATGAGCAGTTCTTC | CATTHHNEQFF
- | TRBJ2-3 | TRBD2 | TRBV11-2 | TGTGCCAGCAGCTTGGGCCGGGTAGCGGGTCCTAGCACAGATACGCAGTATTTT | CASSLGRVAGPSTDTQYF
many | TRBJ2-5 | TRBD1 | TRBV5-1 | TGCGCCAGCTGGACCGGACAGGTACAAGAGACCCAGTACTTC | CASWTGQVQETQYF
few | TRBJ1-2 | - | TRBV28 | TGTGCCAGCAGCTCAGGGCCAACTGGCTACACCTTC | CASSSGPTGYTF
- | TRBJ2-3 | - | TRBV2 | TGTGCCAGCAGCCCAAGCGAGCGCACAGATACGCAGTATTTT | CASSPSERTDTQYF
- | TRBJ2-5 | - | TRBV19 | TGTGCCAGTAGTTTCTCGCCCCAGGGGATACAAGAGACCCAGTACTTC | CASSFSPQGIQETQYF
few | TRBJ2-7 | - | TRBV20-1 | TGCAGTGCTCCTCGTTGGGACGAGCAGTACTTC | CSAPRWDEQYF
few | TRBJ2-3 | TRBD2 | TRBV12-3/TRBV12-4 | TGTGCCAGCAGGGGTAGCGGGAGGGGCACAGATACGCAGTATTTT | CASRGSGRGTDTQYF
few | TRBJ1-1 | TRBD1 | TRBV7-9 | TGTGCCAGCAGCTACGGACAGGGGCACACTGAAGCTTTCTTT | CASSYGQGHTEAFF
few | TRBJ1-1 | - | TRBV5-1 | TGCGCCAGCAGTGAAGCGGTCTTAATGAACACTGAAGCTTTCTTT | CASSEAVLMNTEAFF
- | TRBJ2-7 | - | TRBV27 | TGTGCCAGCAGTTTGGGCCTCCAGGGGACAAGTACCTACGAGCAGTACTTC | CASSLGLQGTSTYEQYF
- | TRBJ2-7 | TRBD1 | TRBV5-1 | TGCGCCAGCAGCTCCGAATCCGGGACAGGATCCTACGAGCAGTACTTC | CASSSESGTGSYEQYF
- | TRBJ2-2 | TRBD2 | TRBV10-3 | TGTGCCATCAGTGGTACTAGCGGAGGAGGGACCGGGGAGCTGTTTTTT | CAISGTSGGGTGELFF